This passage covers 23 T cell receptor beta chains from one sample sequenced in a study of CD8 T cells in ankylosing spondylitis. TCRdb reanalysed the 5' RACE reads using MiXCR and keeps one entry per CDR3 protein. This sample carries 200,000 to 300,000 distinct CDR3 sequences, approximately 8.4% of them seen once, and the ten largest clones take 4.8%. Sequences were obtained from blood, either unsorted or a sorted T cell fraction (not recorded which). Receptors were obtained from a female donor with ankylosing spondylitis or in good health (not recorded which).

This clonotype showed up many times. This rearrangement joins TRBV7-2 to TRBJ1-2; D possibly corresponds to TRBD1 (6 bases). Germline V gene sequence: CDR1 SGHTA, CDR2 FQGNSA. The V end lost 3 bases, the J end lost 4 bases, and 12 bases lay between the germline ends. The CDR3 is 14 residues long. For the CDR3, the DNA is TGTGCCAGCAGCTTTCAGGACAGCTTCTATGGCTACACCTTC. This sequence encodes CASSFQDSFYGYTF. Combining the CDR3 with reference TRBV7-2 and TRBJ1-2 gives the whole variable domain GAGVSQSPSNKVTEKGKDVELRCDPISGHTALYWYRQSLGQGLEFLIYFQGNSAPDKSGLPSDRFSAERTGGSVSTLTIQRTQQEDSAVYLCASSFQDSFYGYTFGSGTRLTVV.

In its sample, this clonotype was seen many times. This rearrangement joins TRBV4-3 to TRBJ2-1; D not certain. Germline V gene lookup returns CDR1 LGHNA and CDR2 YSLEER. V was trimmed by 1 base and J by 9 bases, leaving 19 bases between them. CDR3 length: 16 amino acids. In nucleotides, the CDR3 is TGCGCCAGCAGCCAAGGGACGGCTCCCTTCTCCAGTGAGCAGTTCTTC. This gives the protein CASSQGTAPFSSEQFF.

This clonotype appeared many times. The CDR3 nucleotides are TGCGCCAGCAGCCAAGAAGCGGGAGGATGGTACGAGCAGTACTTC. Amino acids: CASSQEAGGWYEQYF. The chain combines TRBV4-3 with TRBJ2-7, with 9 bases fitting TRBD2. The germline gives CDR1 LGHNA, CDR2 YSLEER. J lost 4 bases, V lost 0 bases, and 4 bases had no gene match. This CDR3 is built from 15 residues.

This clonotype has ten or more counts. V and J are TRBV20-1 and TRBJ2-7; 8 bases line up with TRBD2. CDR1 is DFQATT, CDR2 SNEGSKA, per germline (reference sequence). The CDR3 totals 11 residues. V was pared by 4 bases and J by 7 bases, with 3 bases of the junction left unmatched. Here the CDR3 reads CSAKTSGEQYF. Written as DNA, the CDR3 is TGCAGTGCTAAAACTAGCGGAGAGCAGTACTTC.

This clonotype was seen at least ten times. The chain recombines TRBV29-1 with TRBJ1-2; D is undetermined. Between the trimmed V and J ends, which lost 0 bases and 7 bases, there was a span of 15 bases. CDR3 length equals 14 residues. Germline V gene lookup returns CDR1 SQVTM and CDR2 ANQGSEA. The CDR3 loop reads CSVEDSPGGIGYTF. DNA for the CDR3: TGCAGCGTTGAAGATAGTCCGGGTGGAATTGGCTACACCTTC.

The chain carries TRBV29-1 and TRBJ1-1, with D uncertain. The germline V and J ends were trimmed by 4 bases and 3 bases, with 15 bases remaining between them. Per the germline V gene, CDR1 is SQVTM and CDR2 is ANQGSEA. The CDR3 is 14 residues long. The CDR3 DNA reads as TGCAGCGTTGGATCCCTGGGCCTAGACACTGAAGCTTTCTTT. Residues: CSVGSLGLDTEAFF. The full variable domain, rest sourced from reference TRBV29-1 and TRBJ1-1, is SAVISQKPSRDICQRGTSLTIQCQVDSQVTMMFWYRQQPGQSLTLIATANQGSEATYESGFVIDKFPISRPNLTFSTLTVSNMSPEDSSIYLCSVGSLGLDTEAFFGQGTRLTVV.

The chain uses TRBV6-2 or TRBV6-3 and TRBJ2-6, with D perhaps assigned TRBD1 or TRBD2 (5 bases each). This CDR3 is built from 17 residues. V was pared by 7 bases and J by 2 bases, with 18 bases between. Germline V gene lookup returns CDR1 MNHEY and CDR2 SVGEGT. The CDR3 bases are TGTGCCAGCAACCGGGACGGCAGCCTTCCTGGGGCCAACGTCCTGACTTTC. Translating it yields CASNRDGSLPGANVLTF.

This clonotype was found many times. The J gene is TRBJ2-2, the V gene TRBV9, with 7 bases matching TRBD2. V dropped 5 bases and J dropped 3; count of bases not matched to a gene: 4. The CDR3 length is 14 residues. Germline V gene sequence: CDR1 SGDLS, CDR2 YYNGEE. CDR3 amino acids: CASSPSGDTGELFF. The CDR3 nucleotides are TGTGCCAGCAGTCCTAGCGGAGACACCGGGGAGCTGTTTTTT.

This clonotype showed up many times. This chain connects TRBV12-3 or TRBV12-4 to TRBJ2-1; 7 bases are shared with TRBD1. After removal of 3 bases from V and 7 bases from J, the junction contained 6 bases not matched to a gene. The CDR3 sequence is 14 residues long. CDR3 sequence (DNA): TGTGCCAGCAGTTTGACAGGGCTCTTGAATGAGCAGTTCTTC. This codes for CASSLTGLLNEQFF.

This clonotype was counted many times. V gene TRBV18 combines with J gene TRBJ1-2; D may be TRBD1 (5 bases). The CDR3 sequence is 14 residues long. V was cut by 5 bases and J by 4 bases, with 14 bases left in between. Per the germline V gene, CDR1 is KGHSH and CDR2 is LQKENI. CDR3: CASSVSGDFYGYTF. For the CDR3, the DNA is TGTGCCAGCTCAGTTAGCGGGGACTTCTATGGCTACACCTTC.

This clonotype showed up many times. The V and J genes are TRBV12-3 or TRBV12-4 and TRBJ2-7; 10 nucleotides match TRBD2. The CDR3 totals 16 residues. V was clipped by 7 bases and J by 0 bases; unmatched bases: 9. CDR3: CASTLGAGGPSYEQYF. CDR3 sequence (DNA): TGTGCCAGCACACTAGGAGCGGGAGGGCCCTCCTACGAGCAGTACTTC.

The sample holds many counts of this clonotype. This rearrangement joins TRBV19 to TRBJ1-4; 10 nucleotides line up with TRBD1. The trim removed 4 bases at V and 10 bases at J, leaving 9 bases unmatched. This CDR3 is built from 15 residues. The germline gives CDR1 LNHDA, CDR2 SQIVND (reference sequence). CDR3 sequence reads: CASSSPGQGYGKLFF. CDR3 in DNA: TGTGCCAGTAGTAGCCCGGGACAGGGGTATGGAAAACTGTTTTTT.

This clonotype was seen repeatedly, ten times or more. Here the CDR3 reads CASSQDPRLNTEAFF. The CDR3 coding sequence is TGTGCCAGCAGCCAAGACCCCAGGCTGAACACTGAAGCTTTCTTT. V gene TRBV3-1 combines with J gene TRBJ1-1; D is undetermined. With 0 bases removed from V and 0 bases from J, the gap between germline ends came to 8 bases. The CDR3 consists of 15 residues. Germline CDR1 is LGHDT and CDR2 is YNNKEL (reference sequence).

This clonotype was picked up many times. The chain links TRBV12-3 or TRBV12-4 to TRBJ2-5; D uncertain. Deletions cut 3 bases from V and 2 bases from J, with 13 bases between. The CDR3 has 15 amino acids. CDR3 nucleotide sequence: TGTGCCAGCAGTTTTTGGAGCTCTAAACAAGAGACCCAGTACTTC. It yields the protein CASSFWSSKQETQYF.

In this sample, this clonotype turned up many times. This chain links TRBV24-1 with TRBJ2-1, with TRBD1 identical over 7 bases. Germline values: CDR1 KGHDR, CDR2 SFDVKD. V shed 4 bases, J shed 7 bases, and the junction held 6 bases outside the gene matches. The CDR3 has 14 residues. CDR3 DNA sequence: TGTGCCACCAGTGAGCTGACAGGGCGGAATGAGCAGTTCTTC. Protein sequence: CATSELTGRNEQFF.

This clonotype was detected a few times. This chain connects TRBV5-1 to TRBJ1-1, with TRBD1 identical over 10 bases. V trimming: 4 bases; J trimming: 6 bases; junction bases outside the gene matches: 6. The CDR3 is 14 residues long. From germline, CDR1 is SGHRS and CDR2 YFSETQ. In nucleotides, the CDR3 is TGCGCCAGCAGCATCGACAGGGGGCAGGCTGAAGCTTTCTTT. It yields the protein CASSIDRGQAEAFF.

In this sample, this clonotype turned up many times. V is TRBV15 and J is TRBJ2-1, with D perhaps TRBD2 (6 bases). CDR3 length: 18 residues. Germline CDR1 is LNHNV and CDR2 is YYDKDF (reference sequence). Trimming stripped 2 bases from V and 3 bases from J, with 20 bases between. This CDR3 is CATSRSMMEGLFYNEQFF. In DNA form, the CDR3 reads TGTGCCACCAGCAGATCGATGATGGAGGGGCTCTTCTACAATGAGCAGTTCTTC.

This clonotype was counted ten times or more. The V gene is TRBV5-4, the J gene TRBJ2-2, with no clear D. This CDR3 comprises 13 residues. V lost 4 bases and J 7 bases, leaving 11 bases between the germline ends. Germline V lookup: CDR1 SGHNT, CDR2 YYREEE (reference sequence). The CDR3 nucleotides are TGTGCCAGCAGCCAACAAGGCGGCGGGGAGCTGTTTTTT. Amino acid sequence: CASSQQGGGELFF.

This clonotype was seen many times. The rearrangement uses TRBV28 and TRBJ1-2, with D uncertain. The CDR3 loop spans 12 amino acids. The V gene lost 8 bases and the J gene lost 10 bases, with 17 bases spanning the gap. Germline CDR1 is MDHEN and CDR2 is SYDVKM. The CDR3 DNA reads as TGTGCCAGCTCCCATGGAACCTATTTCTACACCTTC. Its translation: CASSHGTYFYTF.

The V and J genes are TRBV2 and TRBJ2-1; 12 bases match TRBD2. The CDR3 contains 16 residues. V lost 3 bases and J lost 2; bases outside the gene matches: 2. Per germline, CDR1 SNHLY and CDR2 FYNNEI. CDR3 region: CASSEGTSGPYNEQFF. The DNA for the CDR3 is TGTGCCAGCAGTGAGGGGACTAGCGGGCCCTACAATGAGCAGTTCTTC.

In this sample, this clonotype turned up many times. The V call is TRBV6-6, the J call TRBJ1-5, with D uncertain. This CDR3 spans 13 amino acids. The V gene's germline CDR1 is MNHNY and CDR2 SVGAGI (reference sequence). V was pared by 7 bases and J by 3 bases, with 10 bases between. The CDR3 reads CASKGNHNQPQHF. In DNA, the CDR3 is TGTGCCAGCAAAGGTAACCACAATCAGCCCCAGCATTTT.

This rearrangement joins TRBV7-2 to TRBJ1-3, with D unclear. V was trimmed by 5 bases and J by 5 bases, leaving 16 bases between them. Germline V gives CDR1 SGHTA, CDR2 FQGNSA. The length of the CDR3 is 15 residues. CDR3 bases: TGTGCCAGCAGCCGCTTGGCAGGTTTAAGAAACACCATATATTTT. This sequence encodes CASSRLAGLRNTIYF.

This clonotype showed up many times. This chain uses TRBV12-3 or TRBV12-4 with TRBJ1-5; 9 nucleotides match TRBD1. The length of the CDR3 is 17 residues. Germline trimming cut 5 bases from V and 2 bases from J; bases unmatched to any gene: 10. The CDR3: CASSLWTGVTGNQPQHF. CDR3 DNA sequence: TGTGCCAGCAGTCTCTGGACAGGGGTAACGGGCAATCAGCCCCAGCATTTT.